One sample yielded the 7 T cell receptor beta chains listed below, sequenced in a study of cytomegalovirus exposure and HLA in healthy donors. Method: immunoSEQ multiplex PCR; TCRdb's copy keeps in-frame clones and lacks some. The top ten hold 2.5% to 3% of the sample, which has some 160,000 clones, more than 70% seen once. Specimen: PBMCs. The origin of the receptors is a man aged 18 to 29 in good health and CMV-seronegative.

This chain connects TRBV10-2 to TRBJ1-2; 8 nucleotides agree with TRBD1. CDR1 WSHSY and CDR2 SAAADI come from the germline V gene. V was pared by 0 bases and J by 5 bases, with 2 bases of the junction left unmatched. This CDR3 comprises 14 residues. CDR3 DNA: TGCGCCAGCAGTGAGTCTACAGGGGGGTATGGCTACACCTTC. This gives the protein CASSESTGGYGYTF.

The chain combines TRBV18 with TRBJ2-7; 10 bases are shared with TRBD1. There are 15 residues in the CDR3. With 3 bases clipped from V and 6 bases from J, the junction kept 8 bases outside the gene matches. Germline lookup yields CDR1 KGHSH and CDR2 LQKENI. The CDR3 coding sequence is TGTGCCAGCTCACCCAACAGAGGACAGGGGGGCGAGCAGTACGTC. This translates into CASSPNRGQGGEQYV.

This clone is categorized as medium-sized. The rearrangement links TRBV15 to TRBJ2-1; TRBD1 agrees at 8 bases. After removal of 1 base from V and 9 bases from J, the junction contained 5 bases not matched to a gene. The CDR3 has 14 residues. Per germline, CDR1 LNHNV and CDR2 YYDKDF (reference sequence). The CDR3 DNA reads TGTGCCACCAGCAGAGGGACAGGGAGCGGTGAGCAGTTCTTC. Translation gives CATSRGTGSGEQFF.

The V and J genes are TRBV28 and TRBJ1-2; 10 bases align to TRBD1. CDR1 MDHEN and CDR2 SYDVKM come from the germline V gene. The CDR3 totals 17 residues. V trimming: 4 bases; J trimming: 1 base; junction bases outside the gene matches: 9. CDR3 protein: CASSWRIRDRGNYGYTF. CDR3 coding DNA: TGTGCCAGCAGTTGGAGGATCCGGGACAGGGGTAACTATGGCTACACCTTC.

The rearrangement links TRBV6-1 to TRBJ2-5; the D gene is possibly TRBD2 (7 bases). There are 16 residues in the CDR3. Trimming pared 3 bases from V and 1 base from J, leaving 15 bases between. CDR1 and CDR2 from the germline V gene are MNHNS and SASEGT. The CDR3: CASSDDLAGAQETQYF. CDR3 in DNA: TGTGCCAGCAGTGACGACCTTGCGGGGGCCCAAGAGACCCAGTACTTC.

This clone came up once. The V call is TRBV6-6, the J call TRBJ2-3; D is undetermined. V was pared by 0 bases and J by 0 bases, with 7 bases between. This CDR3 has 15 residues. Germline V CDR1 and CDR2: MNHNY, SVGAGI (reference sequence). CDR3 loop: CASSYSTTSTDTQYF. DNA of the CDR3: TGTGCCAGCAGTTACTCGACGACTAGCACAGATACGCAGTATTTT.

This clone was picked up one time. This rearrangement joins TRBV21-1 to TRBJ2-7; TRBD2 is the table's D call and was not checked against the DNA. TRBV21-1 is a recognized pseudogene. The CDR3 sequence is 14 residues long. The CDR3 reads CASSKETGLGEQYV. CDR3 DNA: TGTGCCAGCAGCAAAGAGACGGGTCTGGGTGAGCAGTACGTC.